One and the same sample provided the 29 T cell receptor beta chains below, sequenced in a study of beta chain features in type 1 diabetes. Expressed TCRB transcripts were sequenced because the isolated RNA had all been reverse transcribed beforehand. Produced via immunoSEQ multiplex PCR; TCRdb's table is partial and in-frame only. The sample has under 300,000 clones; 25% to 30% are singletons. Sequenced: central memory CD4+ T cells from blood. The origin of the receptors is a man younger than 45 in good health.

This clone occurred a few times. The chain uses TRBV30 and TRBJ2-3; 12 bases match TRBD2. Germline CDR1 and CDR2: GTSNPN and SVGIG (reference sequence). The V gene end was trimmed by 4 bases and the J gene end by 3 bases; junction bases not matched to a gene: 5. The CDR3 runs 15 residues. The CDR3 loop reads CAWNRLAGVTDTQYF. Here the CDR3 DNA reads TGTGCCTGGAACCGACTAGCGGGAGTTACAGATACGCAGTATTTT.

The gene calls are TRBV6-6 and TRBJ1-6; the match to TRBD1 covers 7 bases. This CDR3 has 15 amino acids. Trimming at V came to 7 bases and at J to 2 bases, leaving 5 bases not matched to a gene. Germline CDR1 MNHNY, CDR2 SVGAGI (reference sequence). CDR3 protein: CASNLDRAYNSPLHF. The CDR3 DNA reads as TGTGCCAGCAATTTAGACAGGGCCTATAATTCACCCCTCCACTTT.

This chain joins TRBV18 and TRBJ2-5, with D unresolved. The CDR3 is made up of 15 amino acids. Germline V lookup: CDR1 KGHSH, CDR2 LQKENI. V lost 5 bases, J lost 1 base, and 14 bases lay in between. CDR3 DNA sequence: TGTGCCAGCTCATTACTCGGTGCCTCCCAAGAGACCCAGTACTTC. Its protein product is CASSLLGASQETQYF.

Concerning this clone itself: This same CDR3 is encoded by further DNA sequences in the sample. This chain uses TRBV2 with TRBJ2-3, with D unclear. Looked up from germline, CDR1 is SNHLY and CDR2 is FYNNEI. This CDR3 has 13 residues. Trimming removed 6 bases from V and 7 bases from J, with 14 bases in between. In DNA, the CDR3 is TGTGCCAGCAGCGAACCTTTAGGGAATACGCAGTATTTT. Encoded protein: CASSEPLGNTQYF.

To note about this clone: This specimen includes other DNA sequences encoding the same CDR3. This sequence joins TRBV5-5 and TRBJ2-5, with TRBD1 matching 7 bases. V lost 4 bases, J lost 2 bases, and 5 bases stayed unmatched. The CDR3 is 14 amino acids. Germline V gene sequence: CDR1 SGHKS, CDR2 YYEKEE (reference sequence). In nucleotides, the CDR3 is TGTGCCAGCAGCCTCGGGACAGTACAAGAGACCCAGTACTTC. Translated, it gives CASSLGTVQETQYF.

This chain joins TRBV6-1 and TRBJ2-7, with D perhaps given as TRBD1 or TRBD2 (5 bases each). Germline V gene data show CDR1 as MNHNS and CDR2 as SASEGT. V was clipped by 7 bases and J by 1 base, with 11 bases between them. The CDR3 runs 13 residues. The CDR3 sequence is CASNRDGSYEQYF. The CDR3 nucleotides are TGTGCCAGCAACCGGGACGGATCCTACGAGCAGTACTTC.

This clone was counted a few times. This sequence joins TRBV10-3 and TRBJ2-1; D remains unclear. This CDR3 comprises 13 residues. CDR1 is ENHRY, CDR2 SYGVKD, per germline. V gave up 3 bases and J gave up 3 bases, with 6 bases separating them. DNA for the CDR3: TGTGCCATCAGTGACGATATCTACAATGAGCAGTTCTTC. Translating gives CAISDDIYNEQFF.

This clone has just a few counts. This rearrangement joins TRBV5-1 to TRBJ2-3; possibly TRBD1 or TRBD2 for D (5 bases each). The V end lost 4 bases, the J end lost 6 bases, and 18 bases lay between the germline ends. The CDR3 sequence is 15 residues long. The germline V gene encodes CDR1 SGHRS and CDR2 YFSETQ. The CDR3 DNA reads as TGCGCCAGCAGCCTACCCGGGACCACGCGTGATACGCAGTATTTT. This translates into CASSLPGTTRDTQYF.

This clone was detected ten times or more. The chain joins TRBV2 to TRBJ2-5; D gene ambiguous. The CDR3 covers 12 residues. Germline V gives CDR1 SNHLY, CDR2 FYNNEI. Trimming cost V 8 bases and J 5 bases, with 12 bases left between them. The CDR3 spells CASAVTTETQYF. The CDR3 bases are TGTGCCAGCGCGGTCACGACGGAGACCCAGTACTTC.

The table lists this clone with a few counts. This chain links TRBV10-3 with TRBJ2-1; 8 bases agree with TRBD2. Trimming removed 4 bases from V and 9 bases from J; junction bases left unmatched: 5. The CDR3 is 13 residues long. CDR1 is ENHRY and CDR2 is SYGVKD in the germline V gene. DNA of the CDR3: TGTGCCATCAGTGCTGTAGCGGGAAGTGAGCAGTTCTTC. It specifies CAISAVAGSEQFF.

This clone was seen a handful of times. DNA of the CDR3: TGCGCCAGCAGTCAATTGAACTTTAGCGGGGACGGTGAGCAGTTCTTC. Protein product: CASSQLNFSGDGEQFF. The rearrangement joins TRBV23-1 to TRBJ2-1, with 8 bases aligning to TRBD2. TRBV23-1 is classed as an ORF, of uncertain function. This CDR3 is built from 16 residues. After removal of 1 base from V and 9 bases from J, the junction contained 11 bases not matched to a gene.

The chain has TRBV30 and TRBJ2-3, with D unresolved. With 6 bases removed from V and 4 bases from J, the gap between germline ends came to 11 bases. Looked up from germline, CDR1 is GTSNPN and CDR2 is SVGIG (reference sequence). This CDR3 region has 12 residues. CDR3: CACERGADTQYF. CDR3 coding DNA: TGTGCCTGTGAGCGAGGCGCAGATACGCAGTATTTT.

J is TRBJ2-7 and V is TRBV4-3; 11 bases are shared with TRBD1. Germline CDR1 and CDR2: LGHNA and YSLEER. This CDR3 is 16 amino acids long. Trimming took 4 bases from V and 7 from J; bases not matched to a gene: 12. The CDR3 loop is CASSPETGDRGNEQYF. CDR3 nucleotide sequence: TGCGCCAGCAGCCCCGAGACAGGGGACAGGGGGAATGAGCAGTACTTC.

In this sample, this clone turned up a few times. The chain links TRBV5-6 to TRBJ1-5, with 8 bases identical to TRBD1. Germline loops: CDR1 SGHDT, CDR2 YYEEEE. The CDR3 length is 14 residues. With 2 bases clipped from V and 11 bases from J, the junction kept 9 bases outside the gene matches. The CDR3 sequence: CASSLGQGSTTQHF. In nucleotides, the CDR3 is TGTGCCAGCAGCTTAGGACAGGGCTCTACCACCCAGCATTTT. The whole variable domain, remainder taken from reference TRBV5-6 and TRBJ1-5, is DAGVTQSPTHLIKTRGQQVTLRCSPKSGHDTVSWYQQALGQGPQFIFQYYEEEERQRGNFPDRFSGHQFPNYSSELNVNALLLGDSALYLCASSLGQGSTTQHFGDGTRLSIL.

The chain has TRBV7-8 and TRBJ2-7; D ambiguous. The germline gives CDR1 SGHVS, CDR2 FQNEAQ. This CDR3 spans 11 amino acids. V dropped 2 bases and J dropped 5 bases, with 4 bases sitting between them. In DNA, the CDR3 is TGTGCCAGCAGCTTAATAGACGAGCAGTACTTC. It translates to CASSLIDEQYF.

The CDR3 DNA follows: TGTGCCAGCAGCTTGGCGGGGCCGATCCAAGAGACCCAGTACTTC. Its protein product is CASSLAGPIQETQYF. The chain is built from TRBV5-6 and TRBJ2-5; perhaps D is TRBD1 or TRBD2 (5 bases each). The CDR3 spans 15 residues. The V and J ends lost 0 bases and 1 base respectively, with 10 bases between them. Germline V gene lookup returns CDR1 SGHDT and CDR2 YYEEEE.

This chain uses TRBV5-6 with TRBJ2-7; D is perhaps TRBD1 (6 bases). The CDR3 extends over 14 amino acids. The germline CDR1 and CDR2 sequences are SGHDT and YYEEEE. V was cut by 0 bases and J by 3 bases, with 10 bases left in between. For the CDR3, the DNA is TGTGCCAGCAGCTTGGCAGGGGAGCTCTACGAGCAGTACTTC. Translating it yields CASSLAGELYEQYF.

In this sample, this clone turned up once. The rearrangement links TRBV10-3 to TRBJ1-6; 8 nucleotides match TRBD1. The CDR3 spans 15 residues. Losses at the gene ends were 0 bases for V and 8 bases for J; bases not matched to a gene: 3. Germline V gives CDR1 ENHRY, CDR2 SYGVKD. In DNA form, the CDR3 reads TGTGCCATCAGTGAGTCAGGACAGGGTGATTCACCCCTCCACTTT. It codes for CAISESGQGDSPLHF.

CDR3 protein: CASSPKNIQYF. CDR3 nucleotide sequence: TGTGCCAGCAGCCCCAAAAACATTCAGTACTTC. The chain carries TRBV6-6 and TRBJ2-4; D not resolved. V was shortened by 6 bases and J by 2 bases, with 2 bases between the two germline ends. Germline V gives CDR1 MNHNY, CDR2 SVGAGI (reference sequence). CDR3 length equals 11 residues.

This clone was counted only a few times. One end of the junction does not line up with germline, which may come from a read error. This rearrangement joins TRBV28 to TRBJ2-3; no clear D. This CDR3 contains 14 residues. Per germline, CDR1 MDHEN and CDR2 SYDVKM. The CDR3 protein is CASSPYPGPERSNF. CDR3 nucleotide sequence: TGTGCCAGCAGTCCATACCCGGGCCCGGAACGCAGTAATTTT.

This clone was picked up a small number of times. The CDR3 spells CSVKLQETQYF. CDR3 coding DNA: TGCAGCGTTAAACTTCAAGAGACCCAGTACTTC. The V gene is TRBV29-1, the J gene TRBJ2-5, with D unresolved. This CDR3 has 11 residues. From germline, CDR1 is SQVTM and CDR2 ANQGSEA. V lost 5 bases, J lost 2 bases, and 6 bases lay in between.

There are many counts of this clone. This chain connects TRBV9 to TRBJ2-3; 12 positions match TRBD2. J gave up 6 bases and V 2 bases, and 7 bases lay outside the gene matches. This CDR3 is built from 16 residues. Germline V gives CDR1 SGDLS, CDR2 YYNGEE. The CDR3 region is CASSVTSGSYGDTQYF. The CDR3 nucleotides read TGTGCCAGCAGCGTGACTAGCGGGAGTTATGGGGATACGCAGTATTTT. Full variable domain (missing parts from reference TRBV9 and TRBJ2-3): DSGVTQTPKHLITATGQRVTLRCSPRSGDLSVYWYQQSLDQGLQFLIQYYNGEERAKGNILERFSAQQFPDLHSELNLSSLELGDSALYFCASSVTSGSYGDTQYFGPGTRLTVL.

This rearrangement joins TRBV5-4 to TRBJ1-5; possibly TRBD1 for D (5 bases). The CDR3 extends over 12 amino acids. V gave up 4 bases and J gave up 13 bases, with 15 bases separating them. The V gene's germline CDR1 is SGHNT and CDR2 YYREEE (reference sequence). In DNA form, the CDR3 reads TGTGCCAGCAGCACTCCTGGACAATCTCAGCATTTT. It translates to CASSTPGQSQHF.

This clone occurred many times. The chain uses TRBV7-2 and TRBJ2-1, with 10 bases identical to TRBD2. V was pared by 8 bases and J by 5 bases, with 9 bases of the junction left unmatched. The germline CDR1 and CDR2 sequences are SGHTA and FQGNSA. The CDR3 is made up of 15 amino acids. CDR3 DNA sequence: TGTGCCAGCGGGTTGCTAGCGGGAGAGCACAATGAGCAGTTCTTC. This sequence encodes CASGLLAGEHNEQFF.

This clone has more than one count but fewer than ten. This chain uses TRBV7-2 with TRBJ2-7, with 7 bases that match TRBD1. V shed 3 bases and J 4 bases; nucleotides not matched to a gene: 12. Germline values: CDR1 SGHTA, CDR2 FQGNSA. The CDR3 runs 16 residues. In nucleotides, the CDR3 is TGTGCCAGCAGCTTTTTCGCCGGTCAGGGGGTATACGAGCAGTACTTC. Residues: CASSFFAGQGVYEQYF.

This clone was seen at least ten times. The chain combines TRBV25-1 with TRBJ1-1; D possibly corresponds to TRBD1 (6 bases). CDR3 length: 13 amino acids. The V and J ends lost 5 bases and 7 bases respectively, with 14 bases between them. CDR1 and CDR2 (germline): MGHDK, SYGVNS. The CDR3 loop is CASSLPDSLEAFF. The CDR3, as DNA: TGTGCCAGCAGTCTCCCGGACAGTCTTGAAGCTTTCTTT.

In its sample, this clone was seen a few times. The chain recombines TRBV7-2 with TRBJ2-7, with D maybe TRBD2 (6 bases). The CDR3 is 14 amino acids. The V gene's germline CDR1 is SGHTA and CDR2 FQGNSA. V lost 6 bases to trimming and J lost 2 bases, with 14 bases between them. CDR3 DNA: TGTGCCAGCAGTCCCAGCGGGTTAACCTACGAGCAGTACTTC. It is translated as CASSPSGLTYEQYF.

The chain has TRBV29-1 and TRBJ2-1, with 7 bases identical to TRBD1. The CDR3 loop spans 14 amino acids. Germline assignment: CDR1 SQVTM and CDR2 ANQGSEA. The V gene end was trimmed by 7 bases and the J gene end by 3 bases; junction bases not matched to a gene: 9. The CDR3 nucleotides read TGCAGCGCTGCCGACAGGGCGGGCTACAATGAGCAGTTCTTC. It encodes CSAADRAGYNEQFF.

The CDR3 DNA reads TGCAGTGCTAGAAAAGGGAACGAGCAGTACTTC. This codes for CSARKGNEQYF. The chain links TRBV20-1 to TRBJ2-7; no definite D call. The CDR3 covers 11 residues. Germline CDR1 and CDR2: DFQATT and SNEGSKA (reference sequence). Between the trimmed V and J ends, which lost 2 bases and 5 bases, there was a span of 7 bases.